Given below is one T cell receptor beta chain in context. These data originate in a study of blood T cell repertoires in COVID-19. Study-level background: Sites across the United States, Italy and Spain contributed samples from acute and convalescent COVID-19. PBMCs, B-cell-depleted T cells, or T cells were the source of the cDNA or gDNA that made up the material.

Study processing details: Amplification with reference gene primers provided the estimates of nucleated cell counts. Repertoires were generated with immunoSEQ multiplex PCR, while TCRdb's copy carries only in-frame clones and drops some. V, J and clone size are those of that table, while D and trimming were read from the DNA. The sample holds about 240,000 clones, 82% seen once. The sample was peripheral blood. This TCR was sampled from a woman in her fifties or sixties with active or convalescent COVID-19.

The CDR3 DNA reads as TGTGCCAGCAGCTCAAGGACAGGTCTTCTAGGTCGCTATGGCTACACCTTC. Translation gives CASSSRTGLLGRYGYTF. J is TRBJ1-2 and V is TRBV7-8, with 7 bases identical to TRBD1. V trimming: 4 bases; J trimming: 4 bases; junction bases outside the gene matches: 15. Germline lookup yields CDR1 SGHVS and CDR2 FQNEAQ. This CDR3 spans 17 amino acids.